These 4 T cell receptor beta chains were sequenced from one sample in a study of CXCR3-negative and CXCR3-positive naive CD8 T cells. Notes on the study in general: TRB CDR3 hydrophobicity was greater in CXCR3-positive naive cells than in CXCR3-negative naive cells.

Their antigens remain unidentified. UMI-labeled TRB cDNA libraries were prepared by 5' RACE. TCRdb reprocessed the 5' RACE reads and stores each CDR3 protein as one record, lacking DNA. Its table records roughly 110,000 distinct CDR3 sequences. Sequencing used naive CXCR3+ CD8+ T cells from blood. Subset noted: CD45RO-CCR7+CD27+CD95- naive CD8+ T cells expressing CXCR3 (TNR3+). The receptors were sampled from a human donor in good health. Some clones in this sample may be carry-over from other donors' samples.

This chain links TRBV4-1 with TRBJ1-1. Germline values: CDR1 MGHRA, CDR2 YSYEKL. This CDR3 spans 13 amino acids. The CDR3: CASSQVRGTEAFF.

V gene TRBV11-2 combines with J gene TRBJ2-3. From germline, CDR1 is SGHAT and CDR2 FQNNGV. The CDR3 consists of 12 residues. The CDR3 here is CASSRVADTQYF.

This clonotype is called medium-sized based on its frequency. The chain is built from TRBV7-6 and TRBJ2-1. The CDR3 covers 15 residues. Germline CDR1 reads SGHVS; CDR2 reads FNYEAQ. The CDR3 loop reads CASSLVGISYNEQFF. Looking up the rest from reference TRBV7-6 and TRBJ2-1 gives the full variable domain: GAGVSQSPRYKVTKRGQDVALRCDPISGHVSLYWYRQALGQGPEFLTYFNYEAQQDKSGLPNDRFSAERPEGSISTLTIQRTEQRDSAMYRCASSLVGISYNEQFFGPGTRLTVL.

The CDR3 reads CASSSGSPGEQFF. The chain has TRBV5-1 and TRBJ2-1; TCRdb proposes TRBD1, but this gene call is untestable without DNA. Germline CDR1 is SGHRS and CDR2 is YFSETQ. The CDR3 consists of 13 residues.